The source of this TCR beta chain is a study of T-cell reconstitution after alpha-beta-depleted transplantation in children. Unique molecular identifiers were used to barcode this TCRbeta library. TCRdb redid the calling of the PCR reads with MiXCR, one entry per CDR3 protein. The data hold around 300,000 distinct CDR3 sequences, with around 10% observed a single time. Germline-derived CDR1 and CDR2 are MDHEN and SYDVKM. This CDR3 is 13 amino acids long. V dropped 3 bases and J dropped 2 bases, with 7 bases sitting between them. This clonotype was detected many times. This TCR came from a boy under two years old with acute myeloid leukemia, due to receive a stem cell transplant. The rearrangement joins TRBV28 to TRBJ2-5; D unresolved. The source was PBMCs, collected before TCRalphabeta/CD19-depleted stem cell transplant. CDR3 loop: CASSFNRQETQYF. For the CDR3, the DNA is TGTGCCAGCAGTTTTAACAGACAAGAGACCCAGTACTTC.